In this sample, the clone carrying this T cell receptor beta chain turned up a few times. Germline and junction disagree at one end, which may indicate a read error. The V gene's germline CDR1 is SGHKS and CDR2 YYEKEE (reference sequence). The CDR3 runs to 16 residues. The sample comes from a study of T cells in Graves' hyperthyroidism and ophthalmopathy. The TCR beta CDR3 regions underwent amplification using RNA transcripts as the source. When the TCR CDR3 underwent first-round RT-PCR, the HTBI primer set was used. Each CDR3 protein is one row after TCRdb ran MiXCR on the multiplex PCR reads. Seen here are some 300,000 distinct CDR3 sequences, about 15% observed once, and the top ten hold approximately 35%.

This TCR derives from a man aged 25 to 40 with Graves' hyperthyroidism. V usage is TRBV5-5 and J usage is TRBJ2-7; possibly TRBD1 for D (6 bases). Material for sequencing was blood. The CDR3 coding sequence is TGTGCCAGCAGCCCCTGGGGGAGAGACAGGTCCTCCGAGCAGTACTTC. This translates into CASSPWGRDRSSEQYF.